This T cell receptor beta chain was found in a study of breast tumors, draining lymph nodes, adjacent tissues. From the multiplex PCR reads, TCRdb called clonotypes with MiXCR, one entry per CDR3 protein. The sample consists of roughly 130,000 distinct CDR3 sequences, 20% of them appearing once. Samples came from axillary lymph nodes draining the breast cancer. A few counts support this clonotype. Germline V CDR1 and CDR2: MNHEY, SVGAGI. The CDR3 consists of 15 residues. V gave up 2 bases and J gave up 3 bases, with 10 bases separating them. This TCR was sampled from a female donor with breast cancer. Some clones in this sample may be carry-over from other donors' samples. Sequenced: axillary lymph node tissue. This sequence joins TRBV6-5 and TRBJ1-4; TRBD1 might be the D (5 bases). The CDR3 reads CASSYASGANEKLFF. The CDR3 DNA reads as TGTGCCAGCAGTTACGCGTCGGGGGCTAATGAAAAACTGTTTTTT.